A few counts support the clone carrying this TCR beta chain. Its antigen is unidentified. One heparinised draw of blood, averaging about 110 mL, came from each donor. This record belongs to a study of beta chain features in type 1 diabetes. Overall study context: Over all samples combined, 107,917,701 sorted cells were examined. Points from the study as a whole: Fewer insertions but more deletions were seen at VDJ junctions in type 1 diabetes patients. When Type 1 diabetes patients were examined, their TCRB CDR3s proved moderately but significantly shorter in all four CD4+ subsets. Comparison showed that naive, central memory and Treg TCRB repertoires appeared more similar among patients than among healthy donors.

Every isolated RNA sample was fully reverse transcribed, so sequencing captured expressed TCRB transcripts. TCRdb's copy holds only in-frame clones and misses some; the assay was immunoSEQ multiplex PCR. Of about 640,000 clones in the sample, around 12% are singletons; the top ten hold 0.09% to 0.15%. Per germline, CDR1 MNHNY and CDR2 SVGAGI (reference sequence). This CDR3 is 14 amino acids long. Trimming at V came to 6 bases and at J to 4 bases, leaving 1 base not matched to a gene. The V call is TRBV6-6, the J call TRBJ1-5; 12 bases agree with TRBD1. The sequence was collected from a man aged 30 to 39 with type 1 diabetes. Sequencing was done on a sample of naive CD4+ T cells from blood. Written as DNA, the CDR3 is TGTGCCAGCAGGGGACAGGGGGCTAATCAGCCCCAGCATTTT. It encodes CASRGQGANQPQHF.